A selection of T cell receptor beta chains follows, all from one sample in a study of shared clonotypes between healthy human individuals. Libraries were prepared by immunoSEQ multiplex PCR; TCRdb keeps only in-frame clonotypes and omits some of them. This sample carries about 2.1 million clones, approximately 92% of them seen once, and the ten largest clones take around 1.7%. The source material was naive CD8+ T cells from PBMCs. The receptors were gathered from a young man in good health. Some clones in this sample may be carry-over from other donors' samples. CDR3s include the opening cysteine and the closing phenylalanine or tryptophan. Fields, in order: clone size, V gene, J gene, D gene, CDR3 length, CDR3 DNA, CDR3 protein. The D gene is left open where the match is weak. Some rows have no size entry. The others give once, few or many, or a class for an expanded clone.

size: once; V: TRBV9; J: TRBJ2-1; D: TRBD2; length: 16; DNA: TGTGCCAGCAGCGAGATTCTAGCGGGAGGAGGCAATGAGCAGTTCTTC; CDR3: CASSEILAGGGNEQFF
size: .; V: TRBV29-1; J: TRBJ2-7; D: TRBD2; length: 16; DNA: TGCAGCGTTGAAGATGCGGCCGGGACTAGCGGTTACGAGCAGTACTTC; CDR3: CSVEDAAGTSGYEQYF
size: .; V: TRBV5-4; J: TRBJ2-1; D: .; length: 13; DNA: TGTGCCAGCAGCTTGGCGGGTGGATATGAGCAGTTCTTC; CDR3: CASSLAGGYEQFF
size: .; V: TRBV27; J: TRBJ2-3; D: TRBD2; length: 18; DNA: TGTGCCAGCAGCCCAAGCCCGGGACTAGCAGCTAGCACAGATACGCAGTATTTT; CDR3: CASSPSPGLAASTDTQYF
size: .; V: TRBV6-1; J: TRBJ2-4; D: TRBD1; length: 17; DNA: TGTGCCAGCAGTGAAGCGAGGGGCAGGGGGCATGGAAACATTCAGTACTTC; CDR3: CASSEARGRGHGNIQYF
size: .; V: TRBV27; J: TRBJ2-3; D: TRBD2; length: 16; DNA: TGTGCCAGCAGTCACCTACTAGCGGGAGGGGCAGATACGCAGTATTTT; CDR3: CASSHLLAGGADTQYF
size: .; V: TRBV5-1; J: TRBJ2-7; D: TRBD2; length: 15; DNA: TGCGCCAGCAGCTTGGCTAGCGGGACATCCTACGAGCAGTACTTC; CDR3: CASSLASGTSYEQYF
size: once; V: TRBV5-5; J: TRBJ1-1; D: .; length: 14; DNA: TGTGCCAGCAGCTTTATGGGGGTGAACACTGAAGCTTTCTTT; CDR3: CASSFMGVNTEAFF
size: .; V: TRBV9; J: TRBJ2-2; D: TRBD2; length: 16; DNA: TGTGCCAGCAGCGTAAGCTTGCGGGAGTCCAGCGGGGAGCTGTTTTTT; CDR3: CASSVSLRESSGELFF
size: .; V: TRBV19; J: TRBJ2-5; D: TRBD2; length: 14; DNA: TGTGCCAGTAGTCTAGCGGGAGGGTACGAGACCCAGTACTTC; CDR3: CASSLAGGYETQYF
size: once; V: TRBV7-9; J: TRBJ2-7; D: .; length: 13; DNA: TGTGCCAGCAGCCCTACCCGCTCCTACGAGCAGTACTTC; CDR3: CASSPTRSYEQYF
size: .; V: TRBV28; J: TRBJ1-5; D: .; length: 15; DNA: TGTGCCAGCAGTTTAAACGACAGAGCAAATCAGCCCCAGCATTTT; CDR3: CASSLNDRANQPQHF
size: .; V: TRBV30; J: TRBJ1-5; D: .; length: 15; DNA: TGTGCCTGGACAATCGGGCCCCCGGGCAATCAGCCCCAGCATTTT; CDR3: CAWTIGPPGNQPQHF
size: .; V: TRBV11-2; J: TRBJ1-1; D: TRBD1; length: 15; DNA: TGTGCCAGCAGCTCGGGACAGGGTGCGAACACTGAAGCTTTCTTT; CDR3: CASSSGQGANTEAFF
size: .; V: TRBV19; J: TRBJ1-1; D: .; length: 13; DNA: TGTGCCAGTGGTATGAGGGGGAACACTGAAGCTTTCTTT; CDR3: CASGMRGNTEAFF
size: .; V: TRBV9; J: TRBJ2-7; D: TRBD2; length: 16; DNA: TGTGCCAGCAGCCCCCGACCTAGCGGGAGATTGTACGAGCAGTACTTC; CDR3: CASSPRPSGRLYEQYF
size: .; V: TRBV27; J: TRBJ2-7; D: TRBD2; length: 16; DNA: TGTGCCAGCAGTTCCTGGACTAGCGGGGACTCCTACGAGCAGTACTTC; CDR3: CASSSWTSGDSYEQYF
size: .; V: TRBV18; J: TRBJ2-7; D: TRBD1; length: 15; DNA: TGTGCCAGCTCACCTCGGACAGGGAAATCCTACGAGCAGTACTTC; CDR3: CASSPRTGKSYEQYF
size: .; V: TRBV7-9; J: TRBJ2-1; D: TRBD2; length: 17; DNA: TGTGCCAGCAGCACCCGGACTAGCGGGAGCTCCTACAATGAGCAGTTCTTC; CDR3: CASSTRTSGSSYNEQFF
size: .; V: TRBV6-6; J: TRBJ1-2; D: .; length: 14; DNA: TGTGCCAGCATCCTACAGGAGTCTTCCTATGGCTACACCTTC; CDR3: CASILQESSYGYTF
size: .; V: TRBV29-1; J: TRBJ1-2; D: TRBD1; length: 13; DNA: TGCAGCGTTGCCGGGACAGGGGACTATGGCTACACCTTC; CDR3: CSVAGTGDYGYTF
size: .; V: TRBV28; J: TRBJ2-7; D: .; length: 14; DNA: TGTGCCAGCAGTTTAGTTCAGGGTGGCTACGAGCAGTACTTC; CDR3: CASSLVQGGYEQYF
size: .; V: TRBV7-9; J: TRBJ2-5; D: TRBD2; length: 17; DNA: TGTGCCAGCAGCCCTCCCGGGACTAGCGGAGTTGCAGAGACCCAGTACTTC; CDR3: CASSPPGTSGVAETQYF
size: .; V: TRBV18; J: TRBJ2-7; D: TRBD1; length: 15; DNA: TGTGCCAGCTCACCAGGAAGGGACAGGCTCTACGAGCAGTACTTC; CDR3: CASSPGRDRLYEQYF
size: .; V: TRBV4-2; J: TRBJ2-2; D: TRBD2; length: 16; DNA: TGTGCCAGCAGCCAAGATCCTAGCGGGAGGCCCGGGGAGCTGTTTTTT; CDR3: CASSQDPSGRPGELFF
size: .; V: TRBV5-4; J: TRBJ2-5; D: TRBD2; length: 15; DNA: TGTGCCAGCAGCTTGGTTGCGGGAGGGCCGGAGACCCAGTACTTC; CDR3: CASSLVAGGPETQYF
size: .; V: TRBV29-1; J: TRBJ1-2; D: .; length: 13; DNA: TGCAGCGTCCCGACGGTACCCGACTATGGCTACACCTTC; CDR3: CSVPTVPDYGYTF
size: .; V: TRBV9; J: TRBJ1-1; D: TRBD1; length: 14; DNA: TGTGCCAGCAGCTCGGGACAGGGCAACACTGAAGCTTTCTTT; CDR3: CASSSGQGNTEAFF
size: .; V: TRBV5-1; J: TRBJ1-1; D: TRBD1; length: 14; DNA: TGCGCCAGCAGCTTGGTTGGACAGGGGGCTTCAGCTTTCTTT; CDR3: CASSLVGQGASAFF
size: .; V: TRBV28; J: TRBJ1-2; D: .; length: 17; DNA: TGTGCCAGCAGTTCAACAAATACTCCCGTTATCCCTTATGGCTACACCTTC; CDR3: CASSSTNTPVIPYGYTF
size: .; V: TRBV27; J: TRBJ2-7; D: .; length: 12; DNA: TGTGCCAGCAGCTTCATCGGGAACGAGCAGTACTTC; CDR3: CASSFIGNEQYF
size: .; V: TRBV19; J: TRBJ2-5; D: TRBD2; length: 17; DNA: TGTGCCAGTAGTCCGGACCCGGGGCTAGCGGGAGAGGAGACCCAGTACTTC; CDR3: CASSPDPGLAGEETQYF
size: .; V: TRBV7-9; J: TRBJ2-7; D: .; length: 14; DNA: TGTGCCAGCAGCTTCACCCTTTCTTCCTACGAGCAGTACTTC; CDR3: CASSFTLSSYEQYF
size: .; V: TRBV7-6; J: TRBJ2-7; D: TRBD2; length: 15; DNA: TGTGCCAGCAGCCCAAGGACTAGCGGGATCTACGAGCAGTACTTC; CDR3: CASSPRTSGIYEQYF
size: once; V: TRBV6-1; J: TRBJ1-4; D: .; length: 15; DNA: TGTGCCAGCAGTGCAGGGCGTGCAACTAATGAAAAACTGTTTTTT; CDR3: CASSAGRATNEKLFF
size: .; V: TRBV5-1; J: TRBJ2-7; D: .; length: 14; DNA: TGCGCCAGCAGCTTGGGGCAGGGTATCGACGAGCAGTACTTC; CDR3: CASSLGQGIDEQYF
size: .; V: TRBV5-6; J: TRBJ2-1; D: TRBD1; length: 16; DNA: TGTGCCAGCAGCTCCTGGGAGACAGGGGGCATCAATGAGCAGTTCTTC; CDR3: CASSSWETGGINEQFF
size: few; V: TRBV5-4; J: TRBJ1-1; D: .; length: 13; DNA: TGTGCCAGCAGCTTGGCCCTGAACACTGAAGCTTTCTTT; CDR3: CASSLALNTEAFF